The rows below give T cell receptor beta chains drawn from one sample of a study of cytomegalovirus exposure and HLA in healthy donors. The protocol was immunoSEQ multiplex PCR, while the TCRdb copy is restricted to in-frame clones and leaves out a portion. The sample yields over 75,000 clones, of which the top ten take up approximately 6%. The sequencing input was PBMCs. The receptors originated from a girl aged 10-17 years in good health and CMV-seropositive. CDR3s include the opening cysteine and the closing phenylalanine or tryptophan. Fields, in order: D gene, V gene, J gene, CDR3 DNA, CDR3 protein. A D gene is named only where the DNA matches it firmly.

-	TRBV27	TRBJ2-1	TGTGCCAGCAGTTCGGGTAGCCATGAGCAGTTCTTC	CASSSGSHEQFF
TRBD2	TRBV4-1	TRBJ2-1	TGCGCCAGCAGCTTCTTGGGACTAGCGACGGATGAGCAGTTCTTC	CASSFLGLATDEQFF
TRBD1	TRBV4-2	TRBJ2-7	TGTGCCAGCAGCCAAGAAGGGGACAGGACCTACGAGCAGTACTTC	CASSQEGDRTYEQYF
-	TRBV9	TRBJ1-6	TGTGCCAGCAGCGTAGTCTCAGGGAATTCACCCCTCCACTTT	CASSVVSGNSPLHF
TRBD1	TRBV4-3	TRBJ2-1	TGCGCCAGCAGCCGGAACAGGGGTAGGGATGAGCAGTTCTTC	CASSRNRGRDEQFF
TRBD2	TRBV28	TRBJ2-7	TGTGCCAGCAGTTTCGGGGGGGACGAGCAGTACTTC	CASSFGGDEQYF
-	TRBV28	TRBJ1-5	TGTGCCAGCGGGGACAATGTCGGCAATCAGCCCCAGCATTTT	CASGDNVGNQPQHF
-	TRBV4-1	TRBJ1-2	TGCGCCAGCAGCCAAGATCGGGGTGATGGCTACACCTTC	CASSQDRGDGYTF
-	TRBV4-3	TRBJ2-2	TGCGCCAGCAGCCAAGACATGAACACCGGGGAGCTGTTTTTT	CASSQDMNTGELFF
-	TRBV9	TRBJ1-1	TGTGCCAGCAGCCCACAGGGGAACACTGAAGCTTTCTTT	CASSPQGNTEAFF
TRBD1	TRBV5-1	TRBJ2-7	TGCGCCAGCAGCACACGACAGGGGGCAGACGAGCAGTACTTC	CASSTRQGADEQYF
-	TRBV9	TRBJ2-6	TGTGCCAGCAGCGACATGGCTGGGGCCAACGTCCTGACTTTC	CASSDMAGANVLTF
-	TRBV7-9	TRBJ2-3	TGTGCCAGCAGCTTCAGTGTAGATACGCAGTATTTT	CASSFSVDTQYF
-	TRBV19	TRBJ1-1	TGTGCCAGTAGTATTACGGTTGGGCGGGGGGAAGCTTTCTTT	CASSITVGRGEAFF
TRBD2	TRBV7-6	TRBJ2-5	TGTGCCAGCTCCCCTGACACTAGCGGGGGGGCGGGGCAGTACTTC	CASSPDTSGGAGQYF
-	TRBV7-6	TRBJ1-4	TGTGCCAGCAGCCCGGGACAAATTGAAAAACTGTTTTTT	CASSPGQIEKLFF
TRBD1	TRBV7-6	TRBJ2-2	TGTGCCAGCAGCCAAGACAGGGAGGGGGAGCTGTTTTTT	CASSQDREGELFF
-	TRBV28	TRBJ1-2	TGTGCCAGCAGCCCCACCAGGGCCCCACTAGGCTACACCTTC	CASSPTRAPLGYTF
-	TRBV19	TRBJ1-1	TGTGCCAGTAGTATTAATAGGCCGGGGAAGAACACTGAAGCTTTCTTT	CASSINRPGKNTEAFF
TRBD2	TRBV2	TRBJ2-5	TGTGCCAGCAGTGATTATAGCGGGGGACAAGAGACCCAGTACTTC	CASSDYSGGQETQYF
TRBD2	TRBV4-3	TRBJ2-3	TGCGCCAGCAGCCAAGCTAGCGGGGGGGCCGCAGATACGCAGTATTTT	CASSQASGGAADTQYF
-	TRBV7-2	TRBJ2-5	TGTGCCAGCAGCTCCGTCGGGGAGACCCAGTACTTC	CASSSVGETQYF
-	TRBV15	TRBJ1-1	TGTGCCACGGGGCAGCCTTACACTGAAGCTTTCTTT	CATGQPYTEAFF
TRBD2	TRBV11-2	TRBJ2-5	TGTGCCAGCAGCTTAGCGGGGGGAGACCAAGAGACCCAGTACTTC	CASSLAGGDQETQYF
TRBD1	TRBV28	TRBJ1-1	TGTGCCAGCAGAGCCGACAGGGGTAGAGCTTTCTTT	CASRADRGRAFF
-	TRBV14	TRBJ1-2	TGTGCCAGCAGCCCCAGGGAAACTCTAGGCTACTATGGCTACACTTTC	CASSPRETLGYYGYTF
TRBD1	TRBV7-6	TRBJ2-2	TGTGCCAGCAGGGGTTCGACAGGGGACGCCGGGGAGCTGTTTTTT	CASRGSTGDAGELFF
-	TRBV30	TRBJ1-4	TGTGCCTGGACAGGGCGCCCGAATGAAAAACTGTTTTTT	CAWTGRPNEKLFF
TRBD1	TRBV6-5	TRBJ1-1	TGTGCCAGCAGAAGCCCGGGACAGTCGAACACTGAAGCTTTCTTT	CASRSPGQSNTEAFF
TRBD2	TRBV6-5	TRBJ2-7	TGTGCCAGCAGTTTTTTGGGGGGGGGCGAGCAGTACTTC	CASSFLGGGEQYF